Listed below are T cell receptor beta chains from one sample, sequenced in a study of beta chain features in type 1 diabetes. Generated by immunoSEQ multiplex PCR, the TCRdb table keeps only in-frame clones and is missing some. The table has about 160,000 clones, 7% to 9.5% seen once; the top ten hold roughly 0.7%. The specimen was central memory CD4+ T cells from blood. These receptor sequences come from a woman aged 25 to 39 with type 1 diabetes. Both conserved end residues are part of each CDR3. Clone sizes are given selectively: once, few, many, or a class where the clone is expanded.

size: few
V: TRBV5-4
J: TRBJ2-5
CDR3: CASSLAAGAARETQYF

size: NA
V: TRBV7-3
J: TRBJ1-1
CDR3: CASSFTGDTEAFF

size: NA
V: TRBV4-3
J: TRBJ1-2
CDR3: CASSQGQGDGYTF

size: few
V: TRBV6-5
J: TRBJ2-2
CDR3: CASRKGQVNTGELFF

size: few
V: TRBV28
J: TRBJ1-2
CDR3: CASSLQGLDGYTF

size: few
V: TRBV28
J: TRBJ2-5
CDR3: CASIGGSWVETQYF

size: NA
V: TRBV7-3
J: TRBJ1-1
CDR3: CASTPDRDTEAFF

size: few
V: TRBV19
J: TRBJ2-1
CDR3: CASSFGLAGVSEQFF

size: many
V: TRBV4-1
J: TRBJ2-1
CDR3: CASSQDPGPRGNEQFF

size: few
V: TRBV7-2
J: TRBJ2-6
CDR3: CASSETGGTSGANVLTF

size: NA
V: TRBV11-3
J: TRBJ1-1
CDR3: CASSARQGAKAFF

size: few
V: TRBV6-5
J: TRBJ1-2
CDR3: CASSYRDRGYGYTF

size: NA
V: TRBV7-2
J: TRBJ2-3
CDR3: CASSIYLDREFGDTQYF

size: few
V: TRBV29-1
J: TRBJ1-3
CDR3: CSVVDNSGNTIYF

size: NA
V: TRBV7-8
J: TRBJ2-1
CDR3: CASSRLAGRSYNEQFF

size: NA
V: TRBV14
J: TRBJ1-2
CDR3: CASSQGPGQGGYGYTF

size: few
V: TRBV6-5
J: TRBJ2-1
CDR3: CASSISGGTYNEQFF

size: few
V: TRBV11-3
J: TRBJ2-1
CDR3: CASSLEAGAYLNEQFF

size: few
V: TRBV5-4
J: TRBJ1-4
CDR3: CASSARADEKLFF

size: NA
V: TRBV7-2
J: TRBJ1-1
CDR3: CASSLGWDSGRRTEAFF

size: NA
V: TRBV10-3
J: TRBJ2-5
CDR3: CAISEGLAGGAETQYF

size: few
V: TRBV7-9
J: TRBJ2-2
CDR3: CASSFHPKGTGELFF

size: few
V: TRBV7-2
J: TRBJ2-2
CDR3: CASRSAMGAGTGELFF

size: NA
V: TRBV6-5
J: TRBJ1-5
CDR3: CASSLGRGPDQPQHF

size: few
V: TRBV15
J: TRBJ2-3
CDR3: CATSRDLSDRGYF

size: few
V: TRBV6-5
J: TRBJ1-2
CDR3: CASSSPAGGGNYGYTF

size: NA
V: TRBV28
J: TRBJ1-5
CDR3: CASNWGGEPQHF

size: NA
V: TRBV11-2
J: TRBJ1-1
CDR3: CASSPGEGRTEAFF

size: NA
V: TRBV28
J: TRBJ2-5
CDR3: CASNIAGGVQETQYF

size: many
V: TRBV7-3
J: TRBJ2-7
CDR3: CASSLNVQGEQYF

size: few
V: TRBV28
J: TRBJ2-7
CDR3: CASRPGQAYEQYF

size: NA
V: TRBV4-1
J: TRBJ2-1
CDR3: CASSQRKEREFDEQFF

size: NA
V: TRBV25-1
J: TRBJ2-3
CDR3: CASSEVGVKDTQYF

size: NA
V: TRBV10-3
J: TRBJ2-7
CDR3: CAISESLVQYF

size: few
V: TRBV30
J: TRBJ1-1
CDR3: CAWKEYRESLAFF